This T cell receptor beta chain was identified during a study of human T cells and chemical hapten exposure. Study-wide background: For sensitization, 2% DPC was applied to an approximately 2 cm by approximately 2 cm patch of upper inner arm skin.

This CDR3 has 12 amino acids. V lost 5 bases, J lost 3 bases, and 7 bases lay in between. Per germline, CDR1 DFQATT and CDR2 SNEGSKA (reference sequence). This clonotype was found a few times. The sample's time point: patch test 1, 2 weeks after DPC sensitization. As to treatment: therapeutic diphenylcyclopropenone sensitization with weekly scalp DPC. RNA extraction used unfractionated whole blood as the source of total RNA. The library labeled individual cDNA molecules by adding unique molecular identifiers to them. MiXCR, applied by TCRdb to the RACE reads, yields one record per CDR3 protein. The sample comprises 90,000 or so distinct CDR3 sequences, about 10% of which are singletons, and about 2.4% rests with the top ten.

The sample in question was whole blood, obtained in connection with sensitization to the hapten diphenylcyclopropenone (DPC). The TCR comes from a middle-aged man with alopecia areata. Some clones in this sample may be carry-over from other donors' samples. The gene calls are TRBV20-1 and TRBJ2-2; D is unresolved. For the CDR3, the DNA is TGCAGTGCTGATGTGGACACCGGGGAGCTGTTTTTT. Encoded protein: CSADVDTGELFF.